A selection of T cell receptor beta chains follows, all from one sample in a study of blood T cell repertoires in COVID-19. Measured with immunoSEQ multiplex PCR; TCRdb has only the in-frame clones, and not every one. The table records 100,000 to 150,000 clones, about 84% of them present only once. The material sequenced was peripheral blood. The receptor source for this set is a woman between 55 and 75 years old with acute or convalescent COVID-19. CDR3s include the opening cysteine and the closing phenylalanine or tryptophan. The D gene is left open where the match is weak. Rows may omit the clone size; those that give it use once, few, many or a size class.

V gene	clone size	J gene	CDR3 length	D gene	CDR3 protein	CDR3 DNA
TRBV27	once	TRBJ1-6	13	TRBD1	CASSSKTGTPLHF	TGTGCCAGCAGTTCAAAGACAGGGACACCCCTCCACTTT
TRBV6-5	-	TRBJ2-2	13	-	CASSPEDTGELFF	TGTGCCAGCAGTCCGGAGGACACCGGGGAGCTGTTTTTT
TRBV5-6	once	TRBJ1-5	12	-	CASSLAGGTQHF	TGTGCCAGCAGCTTGGCCGGGGGGACCCAGCATTTT
TRBV21-1	-	TRBJ1-1	18	-	CASSKDFRPFIMNTEAFF	TGTGCCAGCAGCAAGGACTTCCGACCCTTTATTATGAACACTGAAGCTTTCTTT
TRBV15	-	TRBJ2-2	13	-	CATSRDLTGELFF	TGTGCCACCAGCAGAGATCTTACCGGGGAGCTGTTTTTT
TRBV21-1	-	TRBJ1-1	14	-	CASSKVVGNTEAFF	TGTGCCAGCAGCAAAGTCGTCGGGAACACTGAAGCTTTCTTT
TRBV19	-	TRBJ2-3	14	TRBD2	CASSISGETDTQYF	TGTGCCAGTAGTATTAGCGGGGAGACAGATACGCAGTATTTT
TRBV24-1	-	TRBJ1-2	12	-	CATSDFDYGYTF	TGTGCCACCAGTGATTTCGACTATGGCTACACCTTC
TRBV30	-	TRBJ1-4	14	-	CASSHGGSNEKLFF	TGTGCCTCTAGCCACGGGGGTTCTAATGAAAAACTGTTTTTT
TRBV15	few	TRBJ1-2	13	-	CATSPRQGNGYTF	TGTGCCACCAGCCCCAGGCAGGGGAATGGCTACACCTTC
TRBV12-2	-	TRBJ1-5	17	-	CASRRYTIQGAGQPQHF	TGTGCAAGTCGCCGATATACTATTCAGGGTGCAGGACAGCCCCAGCATTTT
TRBV10-3	-	TRBJ1-3	15	TRBD1	CAISPDRGLGNTIYF	TGTGCCATCAGTCCGGACAGGGGGCTTGGAAACACCATATATTTT
TRBV19	once	TRBJ1-5	19	-	CASSTPEENPTGRNQPQHF	TGTGCCAGTAGTACCCCGGAGGAAAATCCTACCGGAAGAAATCAGCCCCAGCATTTT
TRBV5-1	-	TRBJ1-5	15	-	CASSLGWDTNQPQHF	TGCGCCAGCAGCTTGGGGTGGGACACCAATCAGCCCCAGCATTTT
TRBV19	-	TRBJ1-1	15	-	CASSIDRGRGTEAFF	TGTGCCAGTAGTATAGATCGGGGTCGGGGAACCGAAGCTTTCTTT
TRBV4-1	-	TRBJ1-6	16	-	CASSQDRAAQGSPLHF	TGCGCCAGCAGCCAAGATCGGGCAGCCCAGGGTTCACCCCTCCACTTT
TRBV25-1	-	TRBJ1-4	14	-	CASKRGASNEKLFF	TGTGCCAGCAAACGGGGGGCCTCTAATGAAAAACTGTTTTTT
TRBV29-1	-	TRBJ1-3	14	-	CSVSLLPSGNTIYF	TGCAGCGTTTCCCTCCTCCCCTCTGGAAACACCATATATTTT
TRBV9	-	TRBJ2-5	14	-	CASSVGTAQETQYF	TGTGCCAGCAGCGTAGGTACAGCTCAAGAGACCCAGTACTTC
TRBV2	-	TRBJ1-2	14	-	CASRDLGLSYGYTF	TGTGCCAGCAGGGATTTGGGGCTGAGCTATGGCTACACCTTC
TRBV15	few	TRBJ2-7	16	-	CATSRGAGRRTYEQYF	TGTGCCACCAGCAGAGGAGCTGGGAGGAGGACCTACGAGCAGTACTTC
TRBV27	-	TRBJ2-7	13	TRBD1	CASSWDSSYEQYF	TGTGCCAGCAGTTGGGACAGTTCCTACGAGCAGTACTTC
TRBV7-9	once	TRBJ2-2	14	-	CASSFPANTGELFF	TGTGCCAGCAGCTTTCCCGCGAACACCGGGGAGCTGTTTTTT
TRBV7-3	-	TRBJ2-3	17	-	CASSPNNRGLSTDTQYF	TGTGCCAGCAGTCCTAACAATAGAGGCTTGAGCACAGATACGCAGTATTTT
TRBV7-2	-	TRBJ2-5	16	TRBD2	CASSFMQRGVQETQYF	TGTGCCAGCAGCTTCATGCAGCGGGGGGTCCAAGAGACCCAGTACTTC
TRBV5-1	-	TRBJ1-6	14	-	CASSLGEWGSPLHF	TGCGCCAGCAGCTTGGGGGAGTGGGGTTCACCCCTCCACTTT
TRBV10-3	-	TRBJ1-1	14	TRBD1	CAIKGGQGASEAFF	TGTGCCATCAAAGGGGGACAGGGGGCTTCTGAAGCTTTCTTT
TRBV12-5	-	TRBJ1-3	16	TRBD1	CASGFSTGASGNTIYF	TGTGCTAGTGGTTTCTCGACAGGGGCCTCTGGAAACACCATATATTTT
TRBV11-2	-	TRBJ2-3	15	TRBD1	CASSLDRGFSDTQYF	TGTGCCAGCAGCTTGGACAGGGGGTTCTCAGATACGCAGTATTTT
TRBV12-3/TRBV12-4	-	TRBJ1-2	13	-	CASSLEGLYGYTF	TGTGCCAGCAGTTTGGAGGGCCTCTATGGCTACACCTTC
TRBV25-1	-	TRBJ1-1	14	-	CASSAYKGDTEAFF	TGTGCCAGCAGTGCCTACAAGGGAGACACTGAAGCTTTCTTT
TRBV6-2/TRBV6-3	-	TRBJ1-2	12	-	CASSYGGHGYTF	TGTGCCAGCAGTTACGGAGGGCACGGCTACACCTTC
TRBV20-1	-	TRBJ1-1	11	-	CSAARTLEAFF	TGCAGTGCTGCAAGGACACTTGAAGCTTTCTTT
TRBV5-1	-	TRBJ2-7	13	-	CASSLGSSYEQYF	TGCGCCAGCAGCTTGGGGAGCTCCTACGAGCAGTACTTC
TRBV14	once	TRBJ2-5	15	-	CASSDTLDNTETQYF	TGTGCCAGCAGCGACACGCTCGACAACACAGAGACCCAGTACTTC
TRBV27	-	TRBJ2-3	16	TRBD2	CASRAYWGGYTDTQYF	TGTGCCAGCCGTGCTTATTGGGGGGGGTATACAGATACGCAGTATTTT
TRBV9	-	TRBJ2-3	15	-	CASSVAPRATDTQYF	TGTGCCAGCAGCGTAGCCCCCAGGGCCACAGATACGCAGTATTTT
TRBV7-9	-	TRBJ2-1	12	TRBD2	CASSFSPGGEFF	TGTGCCAGCAGCTTTTCGCCTGGGGGGGAGTTCTTC
TRBV6-2/TRBV6-3	-	TRBJ1-2	16	TRBD1	CASSLSGTGDSYGYTF	TGTGCCAGCAGTCTCTCCGGGACAGGGGACTCCTATGGCTACACCTTC
TRBV6-5	-	TRBJ1-1	13	-	CASSPQGGTEAFF	TGTGCCAGCAGCCCACAGGGTGGCACTGAAGCTTTCTTT
TRBV27	-	TRBJ1-1	14	-	CASSTTVSNTEAFF	TGTGCCAGCAGTACGACAGTATCGAACACTGAAGCTTTCTTT
TRBV5-1	few	TRBJ2-3	14	TRBD1	CASSLGQGADTQYF	TGCGCCAGCAGCTTGGGACAGGGGGCAGATACGCAGTATTTT
TRBV12-2	-	TRBJ1-5	14	-	CASRGTPGGQPQHF	TGTGCAAGTCGCGGCACCCCAGGGGGTCAGCCCCAGCATTTT
TRBV19	-	TRBJ1-1	13	-	CASSMGGDTEAFF	TGTGCCAGTAGTATGGGGGGGGACACTGAAGCTTTCTTT
TRBV19	-	TRBJ1-2	15	TRBD1	CASLDYPGQGDGYTF	TGTGCCAGCCTCGATTACCCAGGACAGGGAGATGGCTACACCTTC
TRBV12-3/TRBV12-4	-	TRBJ1-3	12	-	CASSLLGANIYF	TGTGCCAGCAGTTTATTGGGGGCAAACATATATTTT
TRBV27	-	TRBJ2-1	13	-	CASSPGGENEQFF	TGTGCCAGCAGCCCGGGTGGGGAGAATGAGCAGTTCTTC
TRBV2	-	TRBJ1-4	13	-	CASLWTTSEKLFF	TGTGCCAGCCTTTGGACTACTTCTGAAAAACTGTTTTTT
TRBV11-2	-	TRBJ2-3	14	TRBD2	CASSSRALAVQQYF	TGTGCCAGCAGCTCCAGAGCACTAGCGGTCCAACAGTATTTT
TRBV12-3/TRBV12-4	-	TRBJ2-3	13	-	CASSFSGGDTQYF	TGTGCCAGCAGTTTTTCGGGTGGGGATACGCAGTATTTT
TRBV24-1	few	TRBJ2-5	16	TRBD1	CATSEGTGTHQETQYF	TGTGCCACCAGTGAGGGGACAGGGACACACCAAGAGACCCAGTACTTC
TRBV3-1/TRBV3-2	-	TRBJ1-1	14	-	CASSQTGPNTEAFF	TGTGCCAGCAGCCAAACAGGGCCGAACACTGAAGCTTTCTTT
TRBV5-5	-	TRBJ2-7	15	-	CASSLVVVRSYEQYF	TGTGCCAGCAGCTTGGTTGTCGTTCGCTCCTACGAGCAGTACTTC
TRBV5-1	-	TRBJ2-5	16	-	CASSLEGNRVSETQYF	TGCGCCAGCAGCTTAGAAGGTAACAGGGTATCAGAGACCCAGTACTTC